The rows below give T cell receptor beta chains drawn from one sample of a study of post-analysis software for immune sequencing data. TCRdb re-derived calls from the PCR reads in MiXCR, one entry per CDR3 protein. This table holds roughly 570,000 distinct CDR3 sequences, about a third found once. Sequences were obtained from blood. These receptors all stem from a girl aged 2-17 years with multiple sclerosis. Both conserved end residues are part of each CDR3. D genes are given only for firm matches. Clone size, where shown, is once, few, many, or a class for clones that have expanded.

len | d_gene | abundance | j_gene | v_gene | CDR3nt | CDR3aa
14 | TRBD1 | - | TRBJ1-5 | TRBV20-1 | TGCAGTGCTACGGGACAGGGGGCTTATCAGCCCCAGCATTTT | CSATGQGAYQPQHF
11 | - | few | TRBJ1-2 | TRBV5-5 | TGTGCCAGCAGCTTGACTACTGGCTACACCTTC | CASSLTTGYTF
15 | - | - | TRBJ2-7 | TRBV20-1 | TGCAGTGCTAGAGATTCGGTGGTCCCAAAGGACGAGCAGTACTTC | CSARDSVVPKDEQYF
14 | - | - | TRBJ2-7 | TRBV5-1 | TGCGCCAGCAGCTTGGACCGGGGGCAGGAGGGCCTGTACTTC | CASSLDRGQEGLYF
18 | - | - | TRBJ2-3 | TRBV7-2 | TGTGCCAGCAGCTTAGGGTTGCGGGACACCTTCTACACAGATACGCAGTATTTT | CASSLGLRDTFYTDTQYF
15 | - | - | TRBJ2-6 | TRBV7-6 | TGTGCCAGCAGCTTAGTCAGGAAAGGGGCCAACGTCCTGACTTTC | CASSLVRKGANVLTF
14 | - | few | TRBJ2-3 | TRBV20-1 | TGCAGTGCTAGGTGGCAGGTCGGCACAGATACGCAGTATTTT | CSARWQVGTDTQYF
16 | TRBD2 | - | TRBJ2-3 | TRBV3-1 | TGTGCCAGCAGCCAACTAGCGGGGGCCCCCACAGATACGCAGTATTTT | CASSQLAGAPTDTQYF
13 | - | - | TRBJ1-2 | TRBV12-3/TRBV12-4 | TGTCCCAGCAGCCCGCAACGGCAGGCTGGCTACACCTTC | CPSSPQRQAGYTF
18 | - | - | TRBJ1-5 | TRBV28 | TGTGCCAGCAGTCAGAGACAGGCATTCGCGCCCCGGGTTCAGCCCCAGCATTTT | CASSQRQAFAPRVQPQHF
16 | - | few | TRBJ2-3 | TRBV5-1 | TGCGCCAGCAGCTTCATCGGGGGCGCGAGCACAGATACGCAGTATTTT | CASSFIGGASTDTQYF
14 | - | - | TRBJ1-1 | TRBV11-2 | TGTGCCAGCAGGGGAACCCGGTTGAACACTGAAGCTTTCTTT | CASRGTRLNTEAFF
16 | TRBD2 | - | TRBJ2-3 | TRBV10-3 | TGTGCCATCAGTCATACTAGCGGGGGGAGCACAGATACGCAGTATTTT | CAISHTSGGSTDTQYF
14 | TRBD2 | few | TRBJ2-4 | TRBV4-2 | TGTGCCAGCAGCCCCCAGCGGGGGGAGGACATTCAGTACTTC | CASSPQRGEDIQYF
13 | - | - | TRBJ1-1 | TRBV12-3/TRBV12-4 | TGTGCCAGCAGGGGGGGGGGGAACACTGAAGCTTTCTTT | CASRGGGNTEAFF
14 | - | few | TRBJ1-2 | TRBV5-1 | TGCGCCAGCAGCGGAGGGACTTCATCCTATGGCTACACCTTC | CASSGGTSSYGYTF
14 | - | many | TRBJ2-7 | TRBV6-1 | TGTGCCAGCAGTTGGGCCGACAGGGAGGGAGAGCAGTACTTC | CASSWADREGEQYF
14 | - | many | TRBJ2-1 | TRBV29-1 | TGCAGCGTTGTCGGCGGCGGGTTCTACAATGAGCAGTTCTTC | CSVVGGGFYNEQFF
14 | - | few | TRBJ2-5 | TRBV29-1 | TGCAGCGTTGAGGGTGGCAGGAGGGAAGAGACCCGGTACTTC | CSVEGGRREETRYF
16 | TRBD1 | - | TRBJ2-1 | TRBV5-1 | TGCGCCAGCAGCTTGGCATCGACAGGGTACCAAGAGACCCAGTTCTTC | CASSLASTGYQETQFF
12 | - | few | TRBJ2-1 | TRBV10-3 | TGTGCCATCAGTACATTCGATCATGAGCAGTTCTTC | CAISTFDHEQFF
16 | TRBD2 | few | TRBJ2-4 | TRBV28 | TGTGCCAGCAGTTCCCCGGGTGGGGGGACTATGAACATTCAGTACTTC | CASSSPGGGTMNIQYF
14 | - | - | TRBJ1-5 | TRBV6-2/TRBV6-3 | TGTGCCAGCAGTTACTCTTATAGCAATCAGCCCCAGCATTTT | CASSYSYSNQPQHF
15 | - | - | TRBJ2-5 | TRBV7-9 | TGTGCCAGCAGCCCCGGCCGGGGGTACCAAGAGACCCAGTACTTC | CASSPGRGYQETQYF
13 | - | - | TRBJ1-5 | TRBV6-1 | TGTGCCAGCAGGATCACGGCTCTGGGGCCCCAGCATTTT | CASRITALGPQHF
16 | - | many | TRBJ2-7 | TRBV20-1 | TGCAGTGCCTGGCGGGATCGACAGGCCGATCCCTACGAGCAGTACTTC | CSAWRDRQADPYEQYF
15 | TRBD1 | - | TRBJ2-5 | TRBV2 | TGTGCCAGCAGTGGCGACACAGGGGGCAGGGAGACCCAGTACTTC | CASSGDTGGRETQYF
15 | - | - | TRBJ2-4 | TRBV5-1 | TGCGCCAGCAGCTTAGTTGGCAGGGCAGGAAACATTCAGTACTTC | CASSLVGRAGNIQYF
15 | TRBD2 | many | TRBJ2-1 | TRBV12-3/TRBV12-4 | TGTGCCAGCAGGACGCTAGCGGGGGGCTACAATGAGCAGTTCTTC | CASRTLAGGYNEQFF
14 | - | - | TRBJ2-7 | TRBV4-2 | TGTGCCAGCAGCCGAAGCTCATTCCCCTACGAGCAGTACTTC | CASSRSSFPYEQYF
16 | - | - | TRBJ2-2 | TRBV6-6 | TGTGCCAGCAGTTACGTCGCAGGGGTTAACACCGGGGAGCTGTTTTTT | CASSYVAGVNTGELFF
17 | - | - | TRBJ2-7 | TRBV3-1 | TGTGCCAGCAGCCAAGAGTGGGGACTGAGCTCCTACAATGAGCAGTACTTC | CASSQEWGLSSYNEQYF
18 | TRBD2 | - | TRBJ2-1 | TRBV20-1 | TGCAGTGCTAGAGTTCTCGGACTAGCGGGGACCTCCTACAATGAGCAGTTCTTC | CSARVLGLAGTSYNEQFF
15 | - | - | TRBJ1-2 | TRBV6-6 | TGTGCCAGCAGTTACGAGGCCAGGGGTGCCTATGGCTACACCTTC | CASSYEARGAYGYTF
14 | - | - | TRBJ1-4 | TRBV12-3/TRBV12-4 | TGTGCCAGCAGAAAGTCTGCAACTAATGAAAAACTGTTTTTT | CASRKSATNEKLFF
15 | TRBD2 | - | TRBJ2-5 | TRBV5-5 | TGTGCCAGCAGCTTGGGTCCGGGGGGGCTCGAGACCCAGTACTTC | CASSLGPGGLETQYF
15 | - | - | TRBJ2-1 | TRBV9 | TGTGCCGGCAGCGTGGAGGGTAGCTCCTACAATGAGCAGTTCTTC | CAGSVEGSSYNEQFF
19 | TRBD2 | few | TRBJ2-5 | TRBV9 | TGTGCCAGCAGCGCAAACCAAGGGAGGCTAGCGGGGGTCTTAGAGACCCAGTACTTC | CASSANQGRLAGVLETQYF
15 | - | few | TRBJ1-2 | TRBV7-9 | TGTGCCAGCAGCTTGACCCTATCCAGGGGCCACGGCTACACCTTC | CASSLTLSRGHGYTF
13 | - | few | TRBJ1-2 | TRBV29-1 | TGCAGCGTTGCCTCCCGGTGGGCGGAAGGCTACACCTTC | CSVASRWAEGYTF
17 | TRBD2 | - | TRBJ2-1 | TRBV5-1 | TGCGCCAGCAGCATAGGGACTAGCGGGGGGATGGACAATGAGCAGTTCTTC | CASSIGTSGGMDNEQFF
16 | TRBD1 | few | TRBJ1-2 | TRBV7-9 | TGTGCCAGCAGCCCCGAACAGGGGGCGAAGGGCTATGGCTACACCTTC | CASSPEQGAKGYGYTF
13 | - | few | TRBJ2-5 | TRBV12-3/TRBV12-4 | TGTGCCAGCAGTGCGGGACCGGTATGGACCCAGTACTTC | CASSAGPVWTQYF
14 | TRBD1 | few | TRBJ2-2 | TRBV13 | TGTGCCAGCAGGAAAGGGACAGACACCGGGGAGCTGTTTTTT | CASRKGTDTGELFF
13 | - | - | TRBJ1-6 | TRBV3-1 | TGTGCCAGCAGCCAAGATCCTGTCCTACCCCTCCACTTT | CASSQDPVLPLHF
18 | TRBD1 | - | TRBJ2-5 | TRBV28 | TGTGCCAGCAGCCTATGGGGGGGACAGGGGGCAAGTGGAGAGACCCAGTACTTC | CASSLWGGQGASGETQYF
17 | - | few | TRBJ2-6 | TRBV19 | TGTGCCAGTAGTACGGACAGAGCAGGGGTTGGGGCCAACGTCCTGACTTTC | CASSTDRAGVGANVLTF
12 | - | few | TRBJ2-1 | TRBV6-5 | TGTGCCAGCAGTTTTACGGACAATGAGCAGTTCTTC | CASSFTDNEQFF
13 | - | - | TRBJ2-5 | TRBV6-5 | TGTGCCAGCAGTTACCCGCTAGGGGAGACCCAGTACTTC | CASSYPLGETQYF
15 | - | - | TRBJ1-2 | TRBV12-3/TRBV12-4 | TGTGCCAGCAGGGAGAGGGATTTTGGGCCTTATGGCTACACCTTC | CASRERDFGPYGYTF
15 | - | - | TRBJ2-1 | TRBV20-1 | TGCAGTGCTCGTCCGGGTAGGACCCCGGACTATGAGCAGTTCTTC | CSARPGRTPDYEQFF
15 | TRBD1 | - | TRBJ2-7 | TRBV9 | TGTGCCAGCAGCGTAGCTGAGGACAGGGGCTACGAGCAGTACTTC | CASSVAEDRGYEQYF
16 | - | few | TRBJ2-1 | TRBV11-2 | TGTGCCAGCAGCCTCCAGGGTGTTGACCCCTACAATGAGCAGTTCTTC | CASSLQGVDPYNEQFF